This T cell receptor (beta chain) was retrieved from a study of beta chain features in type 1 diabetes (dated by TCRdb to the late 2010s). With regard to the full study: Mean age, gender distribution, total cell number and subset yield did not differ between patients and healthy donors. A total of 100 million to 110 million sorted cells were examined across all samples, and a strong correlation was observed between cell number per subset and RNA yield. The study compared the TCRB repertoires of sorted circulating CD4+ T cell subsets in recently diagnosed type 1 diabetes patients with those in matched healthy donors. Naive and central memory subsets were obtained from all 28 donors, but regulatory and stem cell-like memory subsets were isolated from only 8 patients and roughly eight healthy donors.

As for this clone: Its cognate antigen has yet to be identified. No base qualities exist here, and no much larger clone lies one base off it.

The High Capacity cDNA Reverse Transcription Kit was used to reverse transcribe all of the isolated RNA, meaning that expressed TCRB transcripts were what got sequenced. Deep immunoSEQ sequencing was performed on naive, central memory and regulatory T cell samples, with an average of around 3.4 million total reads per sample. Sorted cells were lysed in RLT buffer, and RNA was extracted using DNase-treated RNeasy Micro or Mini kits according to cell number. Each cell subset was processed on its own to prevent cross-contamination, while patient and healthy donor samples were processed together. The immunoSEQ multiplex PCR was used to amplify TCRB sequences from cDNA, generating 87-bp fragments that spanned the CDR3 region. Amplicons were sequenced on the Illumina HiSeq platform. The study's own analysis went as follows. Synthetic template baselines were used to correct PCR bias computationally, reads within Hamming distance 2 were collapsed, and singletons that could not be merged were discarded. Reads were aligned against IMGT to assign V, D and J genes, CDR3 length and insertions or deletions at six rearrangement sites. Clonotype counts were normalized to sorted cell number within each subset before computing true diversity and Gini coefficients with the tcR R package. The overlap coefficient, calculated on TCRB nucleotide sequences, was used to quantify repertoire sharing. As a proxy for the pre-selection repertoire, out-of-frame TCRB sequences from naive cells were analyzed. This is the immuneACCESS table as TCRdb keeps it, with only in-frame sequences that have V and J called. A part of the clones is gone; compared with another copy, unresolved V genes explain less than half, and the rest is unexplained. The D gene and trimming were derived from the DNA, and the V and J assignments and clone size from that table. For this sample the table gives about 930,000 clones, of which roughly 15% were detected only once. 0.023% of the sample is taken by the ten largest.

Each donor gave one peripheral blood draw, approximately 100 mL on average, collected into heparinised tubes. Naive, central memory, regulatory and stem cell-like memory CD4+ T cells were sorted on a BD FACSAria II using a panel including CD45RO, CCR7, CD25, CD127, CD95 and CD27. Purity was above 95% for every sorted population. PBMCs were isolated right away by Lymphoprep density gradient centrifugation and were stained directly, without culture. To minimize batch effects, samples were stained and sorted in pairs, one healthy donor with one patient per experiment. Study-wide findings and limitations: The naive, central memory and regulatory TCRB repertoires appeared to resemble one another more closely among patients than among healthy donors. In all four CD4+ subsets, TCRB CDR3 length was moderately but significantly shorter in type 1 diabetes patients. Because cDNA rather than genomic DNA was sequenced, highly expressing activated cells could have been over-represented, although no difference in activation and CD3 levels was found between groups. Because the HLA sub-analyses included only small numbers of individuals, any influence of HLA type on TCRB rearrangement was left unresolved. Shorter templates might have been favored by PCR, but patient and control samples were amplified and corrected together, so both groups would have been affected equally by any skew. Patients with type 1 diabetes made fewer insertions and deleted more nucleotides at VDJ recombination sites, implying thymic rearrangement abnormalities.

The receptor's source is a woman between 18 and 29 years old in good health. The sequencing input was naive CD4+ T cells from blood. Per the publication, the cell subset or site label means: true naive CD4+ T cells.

The encoded CDR3 is CSAPGGSSRYSEAFF. The DNA sequence is TGCAGCGCCCCCGGCGGTTCTAGCAGGTACTCGGAAGCTTTCTTT. The rearranged chain carries TRBV29-1 and TRBJ1-1; the D gene cannot be resolved reliably. CDR1 and CDR2 are read off the germline V gene as SQVTM and ANQGSEA. The trim is 7 bases for V and 8 bases for J, with a gap of 26 bases between the germline ends. The CDR3 measures 15 amino acids from cysteine to phenylalanine. Kept here is only the CDR3 DNA, which spans 45 bases and is read in frame from base 1.